This T cell receptor beta chain was identified in a study of spatial heterogeneity in lung cancer. At the level of the study: The authors sequenced available follow-up PBMC samples, taken a median of around two years after resection. TCR and UMI combinations that were unique each appeared, on average, more than ten times in raw reads.

V lost 3 bases and J 6 bases, leaving 15 bases between the germline ends. The germline V gene has CDR1 SGHVS and CDR2 FQNEAQ. There are 15 residues in the CDR3. TCRdb re-called the 5' RACE reads with MiXCR, one entry per CDR3 protein. The sample lists 95,000 to 120,000 distinct CDR3 sequences; 10% to 12% were seen once. This clonotype has a handful of counts. Time point described: blood at routine non-recurrence follow-up after resection. Unsorted whole RNA samples from tumor, nontumor lung or frozen PBMC were sequenced. The genes are TRBV7-8 and TRBJ2-1; weak D call: TRBD2 (6 bases). This receptor was obtained from a female donor with early-stage non-small cell lung cancer. The sample in question was PBMCs, obtained at follow-up. As DNA, the CDR3 is TGTGCCAGCAGCTTGATGGAGGGCCTAACCAATGAGCAGTTCTTC. Amino acids: CASSLMEGLTNEQFF. Full variable domain (missing parts from reference TRBV7-8 and TRBJ2-1): GAGVSQSPRYKVAKRGQDVALRCDPISGHVSLFWYQQALGQGPEFLTYFQNEAQLDKSGLPSDRFFAERPEGSVSTLKIQRTQQEDSAVYLCASSLMEGLTNEQFFGPGTRLTVL.